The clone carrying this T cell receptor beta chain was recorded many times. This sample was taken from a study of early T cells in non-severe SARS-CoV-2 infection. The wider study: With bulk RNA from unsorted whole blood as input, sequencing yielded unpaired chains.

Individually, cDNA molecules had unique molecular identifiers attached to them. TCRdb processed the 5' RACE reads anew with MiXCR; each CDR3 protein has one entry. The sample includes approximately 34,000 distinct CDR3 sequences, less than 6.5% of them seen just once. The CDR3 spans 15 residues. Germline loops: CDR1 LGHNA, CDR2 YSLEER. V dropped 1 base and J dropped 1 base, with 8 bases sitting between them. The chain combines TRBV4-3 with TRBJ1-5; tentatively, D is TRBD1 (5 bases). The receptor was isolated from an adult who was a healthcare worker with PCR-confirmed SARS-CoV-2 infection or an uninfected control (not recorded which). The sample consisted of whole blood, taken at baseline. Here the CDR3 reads CASSQAAGSNQPQHF. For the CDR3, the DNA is TGCGCCAGCAGCCAAGCCGCAGGGAGCAATCAGCCCCAGCATTTT.